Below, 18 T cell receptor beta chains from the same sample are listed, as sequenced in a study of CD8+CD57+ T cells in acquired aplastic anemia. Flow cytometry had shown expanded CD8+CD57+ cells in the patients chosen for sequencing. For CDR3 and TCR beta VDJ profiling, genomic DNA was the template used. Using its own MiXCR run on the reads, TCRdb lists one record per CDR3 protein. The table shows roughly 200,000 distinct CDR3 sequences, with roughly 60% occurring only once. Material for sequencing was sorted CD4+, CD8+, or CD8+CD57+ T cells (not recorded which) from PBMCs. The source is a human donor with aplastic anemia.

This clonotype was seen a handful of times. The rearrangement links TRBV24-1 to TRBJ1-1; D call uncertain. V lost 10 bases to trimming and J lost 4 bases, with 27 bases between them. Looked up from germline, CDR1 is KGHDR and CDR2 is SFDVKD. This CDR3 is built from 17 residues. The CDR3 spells CATKHTGGGQERTEAFF. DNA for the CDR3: TGTGCCACTAAACATACGGGTGGAGGGCAAGAGCGCACTGAAGCTTTCTTT.

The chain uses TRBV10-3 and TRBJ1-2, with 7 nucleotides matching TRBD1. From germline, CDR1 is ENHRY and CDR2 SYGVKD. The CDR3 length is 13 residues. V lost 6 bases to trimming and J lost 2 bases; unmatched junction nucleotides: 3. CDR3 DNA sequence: TGTGCCATCAGCGGACAGGTGAACTATGGCTACACCTTC. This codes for CAISGQVNYGYTF.

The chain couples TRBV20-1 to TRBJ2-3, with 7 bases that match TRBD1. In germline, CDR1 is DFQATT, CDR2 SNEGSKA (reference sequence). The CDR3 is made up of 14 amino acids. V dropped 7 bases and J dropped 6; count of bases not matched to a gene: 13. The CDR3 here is CSGRVTGKVDTQYF. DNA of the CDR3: TGCAGTGGTCGGGTGACAGGGAAGGTGGATACGCAGTATTTT.

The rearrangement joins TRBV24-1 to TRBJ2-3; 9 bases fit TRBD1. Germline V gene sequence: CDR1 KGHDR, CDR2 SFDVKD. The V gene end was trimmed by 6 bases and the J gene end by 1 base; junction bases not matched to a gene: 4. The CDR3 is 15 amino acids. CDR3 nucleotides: TGTGCCACCAGTAAGGACAGGGGCGGCACAGATACGCAGTATTTT. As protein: CATSKDRGGTDTQYF.

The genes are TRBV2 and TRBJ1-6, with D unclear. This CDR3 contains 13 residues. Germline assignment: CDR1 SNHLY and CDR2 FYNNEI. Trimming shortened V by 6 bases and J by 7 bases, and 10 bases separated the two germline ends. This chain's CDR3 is CASSVVTNSPLHF. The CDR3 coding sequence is TGTGCCAGCAGCGTAGTTACGAATTCACCCCTCCACTTT.

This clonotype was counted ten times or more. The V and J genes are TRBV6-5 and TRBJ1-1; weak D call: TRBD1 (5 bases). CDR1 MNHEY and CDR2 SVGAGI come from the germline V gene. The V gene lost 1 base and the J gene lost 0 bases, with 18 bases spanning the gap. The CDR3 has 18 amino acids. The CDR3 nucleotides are TGTGCCAGCAGTTACTTTATTCCGGGACGCGCTATGAACACTGAAGCTTTCTTT. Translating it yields CASSYFIPGRAMNTEAFF.

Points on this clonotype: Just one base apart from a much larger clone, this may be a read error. As DNA, the CDR3 is TGTGTCAGCAGCTCAGGGACTTTAACCGGGGAGCTGTTTTTT. Translation: CVSSSGTLTGELFF. The gene calls are TRBV13 and TRBJ2-2, with a tentative D call TRBD2 (6 bases). The CDR3 loop spans 14 amino acids. Germline V lookup: CDR1 PRHDT, CDR2 FYEKMQ (reference sequence).

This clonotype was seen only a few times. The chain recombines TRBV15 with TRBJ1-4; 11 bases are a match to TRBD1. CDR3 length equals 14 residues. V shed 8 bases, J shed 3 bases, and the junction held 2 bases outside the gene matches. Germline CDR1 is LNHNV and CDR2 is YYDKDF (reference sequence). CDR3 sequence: CATGQGAANEKLFF. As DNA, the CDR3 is TGTGCCACCGGACAGGGGGCAGCTAATGAAAAACTGTTTTTT.

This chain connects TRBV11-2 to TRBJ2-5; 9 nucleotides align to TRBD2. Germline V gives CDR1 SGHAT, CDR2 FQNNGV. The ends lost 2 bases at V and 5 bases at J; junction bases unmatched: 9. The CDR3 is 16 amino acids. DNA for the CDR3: TGTGCCAGCAGCTTATCTGGCGGGGGGGCATCGGAGACCCAGTACTTC. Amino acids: CASSLSGGGASETQYF.

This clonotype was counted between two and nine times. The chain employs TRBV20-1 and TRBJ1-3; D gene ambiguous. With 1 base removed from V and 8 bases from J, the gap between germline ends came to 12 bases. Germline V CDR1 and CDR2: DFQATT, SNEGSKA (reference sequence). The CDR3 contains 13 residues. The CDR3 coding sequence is TGCAGTGCTAGAGGGCCCCTCTCAGACACCATATATTTT. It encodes CSARGPLSDTIYF.

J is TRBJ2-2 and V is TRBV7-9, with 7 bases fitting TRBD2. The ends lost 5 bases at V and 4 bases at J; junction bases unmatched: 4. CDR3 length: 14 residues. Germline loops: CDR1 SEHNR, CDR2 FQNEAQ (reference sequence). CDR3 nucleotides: TGTGCCAGCAGCAGTCGCGGGGGCACCGGGGAGCTGTTTTTT. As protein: CASSSRGGTGELFF.

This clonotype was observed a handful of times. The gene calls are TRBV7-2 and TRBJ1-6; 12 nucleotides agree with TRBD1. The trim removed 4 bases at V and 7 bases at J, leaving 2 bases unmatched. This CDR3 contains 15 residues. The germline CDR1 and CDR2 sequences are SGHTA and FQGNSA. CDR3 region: CASSSGQGANSPLHF. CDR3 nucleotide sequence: TGTGCCAGCAGCTCGGGACAGGGGGCCAATTCACCCCTCCACTTT.

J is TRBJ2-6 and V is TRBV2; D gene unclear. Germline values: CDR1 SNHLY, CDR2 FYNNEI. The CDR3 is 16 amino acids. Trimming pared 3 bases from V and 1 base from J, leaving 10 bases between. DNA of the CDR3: TGTGCCAGCAGTGAGGGTGTTTTTTCTGGGGCCAACGTCCTGACTTTC. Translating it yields CASSEGVFSGANVLTF.

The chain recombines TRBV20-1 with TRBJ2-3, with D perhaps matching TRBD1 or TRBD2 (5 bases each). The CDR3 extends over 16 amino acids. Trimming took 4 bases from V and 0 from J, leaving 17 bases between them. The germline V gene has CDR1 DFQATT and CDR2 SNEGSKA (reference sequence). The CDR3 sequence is CSATPPLAGSTDTQYF. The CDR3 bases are TGCAGTGCTACCCCCCCCCTAGCAGGGAGCACAGATACGCAGTATTTT.

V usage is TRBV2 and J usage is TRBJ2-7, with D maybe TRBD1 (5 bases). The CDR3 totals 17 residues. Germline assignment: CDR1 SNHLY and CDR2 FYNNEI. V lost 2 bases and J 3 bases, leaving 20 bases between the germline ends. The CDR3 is CASSERVKQANFYEQYF. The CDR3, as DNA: TGTGCCAGCAGTGAACGGGTGAAACAGGCGAACTTCTACGAGCAGTACTTC.

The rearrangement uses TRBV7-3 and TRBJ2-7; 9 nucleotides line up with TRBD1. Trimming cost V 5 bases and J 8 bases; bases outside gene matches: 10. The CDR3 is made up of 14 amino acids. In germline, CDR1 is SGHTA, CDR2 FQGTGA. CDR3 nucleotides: TGTGCCAGCAGCGTAAACCCGGGACAGGGAAAGCAGTACTTC. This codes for CASSVNPGQGKQYF.

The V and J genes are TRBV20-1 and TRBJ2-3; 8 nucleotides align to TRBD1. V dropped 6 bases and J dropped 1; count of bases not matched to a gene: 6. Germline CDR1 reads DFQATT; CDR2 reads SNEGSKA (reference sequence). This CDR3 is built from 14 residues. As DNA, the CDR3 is TGCAGTGCGGAGACAGGGGTGGGCACAGATACGCAGTATTTT. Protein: CSAETGVGTDTQYF.

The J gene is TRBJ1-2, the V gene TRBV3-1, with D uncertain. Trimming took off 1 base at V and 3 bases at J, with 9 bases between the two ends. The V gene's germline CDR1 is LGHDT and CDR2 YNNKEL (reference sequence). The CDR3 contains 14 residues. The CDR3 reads CASSQGDGYYGYTF. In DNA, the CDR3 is TGTGCCAGCAGCCAAGGTGACGGGTACTATGGCTACACCTTC.